The 28 T cell receptor beta chains listed next were all sequenced from one sample in a study of blood T cell repertoires in COVID-19. Clones were read by immunoSEQ multiplex PCR, and TCRdb kept only the in-frame ones, dropping some. The table shows more than 85,000 clones, with nearly 90% occurring only once. The sample taken for sequencing was peripheral blood. The receptor set was obtained from a man in his 70s with acute or convalescent COVID-19.

The chain recombines TRBV28 with TRBJ1-1; 9 nucleotides align to TRBD1. This CDR3 is 19 amino acids long. V was pared by 4 bases and J by 1 base, with 16 bases of the junction left unmatched. Germline lookup yields CDR1 MDHEN and CDR2 SYDVKM. As DNA, the CDR3 is TGTGCCAGCAGTTCCGGGACAGGGCCCCTCCACCCTCCGAACACTGAAGCTTTCTTT. Residues: CASSSGTGPLHPPNTEAFF.

This clone was found a few times. The chain employs TRBV30 and TRBJ2-1, with 8 bases identical to TRBD1. The junction had 2 bases not matched to a gene; V was cut back by 0 bases and J by 4 bases. The germline V gene has CDR1 GTSNPN and CDR2 SVGIG (reference sequence). This CDR3 comprises 14 residues. The CDR3 DNA reads TGTGCCTGGAGTGTAAGGGACAGGTACAATGAGCAGTTCTTC. It translates to CAWSVRDRYNEQFF.

The rearrangement links TRBV5-4 to TRBJ2-7; D is perhaps TRBD2 (6 bases). The CDR3 spans 15 residues. The germline gives CDR1 SGHNT, CDR2 YYREEE (reference sequence). Trimming cost V 4 bases and J 0 bases, with 14 bases left between them. DNA of the CDR3: TGTGCCAGCAGCCAGGGAGTCGGGGGCTCCTACGAGCAGTACTTC. It encodes CASSQGVGGSYEQYF.

This clone was detected only once. This chain uses TRBV19 with TRBJ2-7; the D is unclear. CDR1 is LNHDA, CDR2 SQIVND, per germline (reference sequence). The ends were cut back, 6 bases at V and 0 bases at J, with 12 bases in the middle. There are 14 residues in the CDR3. The CDR3 region is CASRQVDSSYEQYF. CDR3 DNA: TGTGCCAGTAGGCAAGTCGATAGCTCCTACGAGCAGTACTTC. The complete variable domain, with remaining parts taken from reference TRBV19 and TRBJ2-7, reads DGGITQSPKYLFRKEGQNVTLSCEQNLNHDAMYWYRQDPGQGLRLIYYSQIVNDFQKGDIAEGYSVSREKKESFPLTVTSAQKNPTAFYLCASRQVDSSYEQYFGPGTRLTVT.

This clone has a single count. As DNA, the CDR3 is TGCAGCGTAGGTGACAGGGGGCAGACCTACGAGCAGTACTTC. It is translated as CSVGDRGQTYEQYF. The chain links TRBV29-1 to TRBJ2-7; TRBD1 matches at 10 bases. From germline, CDR1 is SQVTM and CDR2 ANQGSEA. V was clipped by 6 bases and J by 2 bases; unmatched bases: 7. This CDR3 is 14 amino acids long.

This clone was detected a few times. The chain couples TRBV27 to TRBJ1-6; TRBD1 matches at 8 bases. The V gene end was trimmed by 4 bases and the J gene end by 8 bases; junction bases not matched to a gene: 7. The CDR3 consists of 15 residues. Germline V gene data show CDR1 as MNHEY and CDR2 as SMNVEV (reference sequence). The CDR3 reads CASSSFDRGDSPLHF. The CDR3, as DNA: TGTGCCAGCAGTTCCTTCGACAGGGGAGATTCACCCCTCCACTTT.

This chain connects TRBV6-5 to TRBJ1-3; possible D gene TRBD1, 6 bases. Trimming took off 6 bases at V and 2 bases at J, with 11 bases between the two ends. The CDR3 contains 14 residues. Germline CDR1 and CDR2: MNHEY and SVGAGI. The CDR3 sequence: CASSIQGPGNTIYF. DNA of the CDR3: TGTGCCAGCAGCATACAGGGTCCTGGAAACACCATATATTTT.

This chain connects TRBV28 to TRBJ1-5; D is uncertain. Germline V lookup: CDR1 MDHEN, CDR2 SYDVKM. This CDR3 comprises 14 residues. V was clipped by 3 bases and J by 4 bases, with 10 bases between them. CDR3 in amino acids: CASSFPRGNQPQHF. The CDR3, as DNA: TGTGCCAGCAGTTTTCCCCGGGGAAATCAGCCCCAGCATTTT.

The chain links TRBV19 to TRBJ1-6, with 9 bases fitting TRBD1. The V and J ends lost 3 bases and 7 bases, in that order; junction bases with no gene match: 7. The CDR3 is 16 residues long. The V gene's germline CDR1 is LNHDA and CDR2 SQIVND (reference sequence). The CDR3 DNA is TGTGCCAGTAGTATGTCACAAGGGACAGGGAATTCACCCCTCCACTTT. It specifies CASSMSQGTGNSPLHF. The variable domain in full, completed from reference TRBV19 and TRBJ1-6, reads DGGITQSPKYLFRKEGQNVTLSCEQNLNHDAMYWYRQDPGQGLRLIYYSQIVNDFQKGDIAEGYSVSREKKESFPLTVTSAQKNPTAFYLCASSMSQGTGNSPLHFGNGTRLTVT.

The gene calls are TRBV28 and TRBJ2-7, with 11 positions matching TRBD2. The germline V gene has CDR1 MDHEN and CDR2 SYDVKM. Germline trimming cut 4 bases from V and 6 bases from J; bases unmatched to any gene: 5. The CDR3 sequence is 14 residues long. This CDR3 is CASSSSSGGTEQYV. CDR3 sequence (DNA): TGTGCCAGCAGTTCATCTAGCGGGGGGACCGAGCAGTACGTC.

V gene TRBV28 combines with J gene TRBJ2-1; weak D call: TRBD2 (7 bases). The V end was cut by 4 bases, the J end by 2 bases, with 18 bases between. Germline V gene lookup returns CDR1 MDHEN and CDR2 SYDVKM. The CDR3 runs to 17 residues. The DNA for the CDR3 is TGTGCCAGCAGTTCGCCAGGGGCGGGGGAAACCTACAATGAGCAGTTCTTC. Its protein is CASSSPGAGETYNEQFF.

The chain employs TRBV5-5 and TRBJ2-1; 8 bases agree with TRBD1. Germline CDR1 and CDR2: SGHKS and YYEKEE (reference sequence). The V gene end was trimmed by 2 bases and the J gene end by 1 base; junction bases not matched to a gene: 5. CDR3 length equals 16 residues. The CDR3 nucleotides are TGTGCCAGCAGCTTTTACAGGGGGAAATCCTACAATGAGCAGTTCTTC. It encodes CASSFYRGKSYNEQFF.

V usage is TRBV19 and J usage is TRBJ1-6, with 7 bases fitting TRBD1. Germline CDR1 reads LNHDA; CDR2 reads SQIVND (reference sequence). This CDR3 comprises 18 residues. Trimming at V came to 5 bases and at J to 14 bases, leaving 24 bases not matched to a gene. DNA for the CDR3: TGTGCCAGTAGTCCAAAAACGGGGGCAGGGGGTTCTTATTCGGCCCTCCACTTT. This translates into CASSPKTGAGGSYSALHF.

The chain uses TRBV5-5 and TRBJ1-6; D call uncertain. Per the germline V gene, CDR1 is SGHKS and CDR2 is YYEKEE (reference sequence). The CDR3 sequence is 16 residues long. Trimming took off 2 bases at V and 0 bases at J, with 9 bases between the two ends. CDR3 sequence reads: CASSFDWSSYNSPLHF. Written as DNA, the CDR3 is TGTGCCAGCAGCTTCGACTGGAGCTCCTATAATTCACCCCTCCACTTT.

The chain joins TRBV28 to TRBJ2-7; 11 bases fit TRBD1. This CDR3 region has 16 residues. Germline CDR1 and CDR2: MDHEN and SYDVKM. V was clipped by 7 bases and J by 2 bases; unmatched bases: 10. DNA for the CDR3: TGTGCCAGCACCGGGAGGGGACAGGGGGTCACCTACGAGCAGTACGTC. Encoded protein: CASTGRGQGVTYEQYV.

This clone was counted once. The rearrangement joins TRBV11-2 to TRBJ2-2; D is uncertain. This CDR3 has 14 amino acids. Germline V gene data show CDR1 as SGHAT and CDR2 as FQNNGV. The V end lost 0 bases, the J end lost 4 bases, and 6 bases lay between the germline ends. CDR3 bases: TGTGCCAGCAGCTTAGAGTGGAGCACCGGGGAGCTGTTTTTT. It encodes CASSLEWSTGELFF.

The chain recombines TRBV5-1 with TRBJ2-3; D perhaps matches TRBD2 (6 bases). Germline-derived CDR1 and CDR2 are SGHRS and YFSETQ. The CDR3 spans 16 residues. Trimming left V 4 bases short and J 2 bases short, with 17 bases between. The DNA of the CDR3 is TGCGCCAGCAGCACGGAGGGTCGAGTAGCCACAGATACGCAGTATTTT. Protein product: CASSTEGRVATDTQYF.

The chain joins TRBV9 to TRBJ1-2, with no clear D. Trimming took 5 bases from V and 0 from J, leaving 23 bases between them. Germline V lookup: CDR1 SGDLS, CDR2 YYNGEE. The CDR3 runs 18 residues. CDR3 sequence reads: CASSFRHSLPLSNYGYTF. CDR3 coding DNA: TGTGCCAGCAGTTTCAGGCACAGCCTTCCTTTATCTAACTATGGCTACACCTTC.

The chain couples TRBV7-9 to TRBJ1-5; TRBD1 aligns across 9 bases. Trimming at V came to 0 bases and at J to 1 base, leaving 4 bases not matched to a gene. The CDR3 covers 17 residues. Germline lookup yields CDR1 SEHNR and CDR2 FQNEAQ (reference sequence). The CDR3 sequence is CASSLALTGGSNQPQHF. As DNA, the CDR3 is TGTGCCAGCAGCTTAGCTTTAACAGGGGGCAGCAATCAGCCCCAGCATTTT.

The chain employs TRBV6-5 and TRBJ2-4, with TRBD2 matching 9 bases. CDR1 and CDR2 (germline): MNHEY, SVGAGI. CDR3 length: 15 amino acids. Trimming removed 3 bases from V and 9 bases from J; junction bases left unmatched: 9. The CDR3 region is CASSYSGGPGSIQYF. The CDR3 DNA reads as TGTGCCAGCAGTTATAGCGGGGGACCGGGGAGCATTCAGTACTTC.

With regard to this clone: One end of the junction fails to match germline, which may point to a read error. CDR3 sequence (DNA): TGTGCTAGCAGCTTAGCTAGCGGGAGCTCCTACAATGAGCAGTTCTTC. Translation gives CASSLASGSSYNEQFF. The chain couples TRBV7-7 to TRBJ2-1; 10 bases fit TRBD2. There are 16 residues in the CDR3. Germline CDR1 and CDR2: SSHAT and FNYEAQ (reference sequence).

CDR3 sequence: CASSNSEPYEQYF. In nucleotides, the CDR3 is TGTGCCAGCAGCAATTCCGAGCCCTACGAGCAGTACTTC. The gene calls are TRBV2 and TRBJ2-7; no definite D call. With 6 bases removed from V and 2 bases from J, the gap between germline ends came to 11 bases. The germline V gene has CDR1 SNHLY and CDR2 FYNNEI. This CDR3 spans 13 amino acids.

The chain joins TRBV7-9 to TRBJ2-5, with 9 bases that match TRBD2. The CDR3 is 14 amino acids. Looked up from germline, CDR1 is SEHNR and CDR2 is FQNEAQ (reference sequence). The V gene end was trimmed by 3 bases and the J gene end by 5 bases; junction bases not matched to a gene: 4. Written as DNA, the CDR3 is TGTGCCAGCAGCTTTGCGGGGGGGCCGGAGACCCAGTACTTC. This translates into CASSFAGGPETQYF.

The gene calls are TRBV18 and TRBJ2-7, with TRBD1 matching over 8 bases. In germline, CDR1 is KGHSH, CDR2 LQKENI. The CDR3 consists of 11 residues. Here the CDR3 reads CASSLGQGLSV. The CDR3 DNA sequence: TGTGCCAGCTCACTCGGACAGGGTCTATCCGTC.

The V and J genes are TRBV13 and TRBJ2-1; tentative D call: TRBD1 (6 bases). Trimming removed 0 bases at V and 7 bases at J, with 16 bases between. The CDR3 loop spans 16 amino acids. CDR1 and CDR2 from the germline V gene are PRHDT and FYEKMQ (reference sequence). CDR3: CASSLGLPGAKNEQFF. As DNA, the CDR3 is TGTGCCAGCAGCTTAGGGCTTCCAGGGGCGAAAAATGAGCAGTTCTTC.

This clone appeared a few times. The V and J genes are TRBV19 and TRBJ1-4; possible D gene TRBD1, 5 bases. Germline assignment: CDR1 LNHDA and CDR2 SQIVND (reference sequence). V was cut by 5 bases and J by 6 bases, with 16 bases left in between. The CDR3 extends over 15 amino acids. Here the CDR3 reads CASSSWPRGDEKLFF. Written as DNA, the CDR3 is TGTGCCAGTAGTTCGTGGCCCCGGGGGGATGAAAAACTGTTTTTT.

This chain uses TRBV5-1 with TRBJ2-7; weak D call: TRBD1 (6 bases). Germline loops: CDR1 SGHRS, CDR2 YFSETQ. Between the trimmed V and J ends, which lost 2 bases and 3 bases, there was a span of 12 bases. CDR3 length: 14 residues. CDR3 loop: CASSFRDNHYEQYF. The CDR3 coding sequence is TGCGCCAGCAGCTTCCGGGACAACCACTACGAGCAGTACTTC.

This chain links TRBV5-1 with TRBJ2-3; tentatively, D is TRBD2 (5 bases). V was shortened by 0 bases and J by 1 base, with 6 bases between the two germline ends. The CDR3 extends over 14 amino acids. The germline gives CDR1 SGHRS, CDR2 YFSETQ. The DNA of the CDR3 is TGCGCCAGCAGCTTGGACGGGGGCACAGATACGCAGTATTTT. It encodes CASSLDGGTDTQYF.